These 9 T cell receptor beta chains came from one sample sequenced in a study of T-cell memory formation after mild COVID-19. TCRdb reanalysed the 5' RACE reads using MiXCR and keeps one entry per CDR3 protein. The sample includes roughly 170,000 distinct CDR3 sequences, less than 20% seen only once; the top ten take around 3.9%. The sequenced sample consisted of PBMCs or a T cell subset sorted from them (not recorded which). These receptors were collected from a man in his late teens or twenties who had mild COVID-19 (a few samples of this study predate the infection). Cell type and time point are not known.

The table lists this clonotype with a few counts. The V and J genes are TRBV12-3 or TRBV12-4 and TRBJ1-1; D ambiguous. This CDR3 is 12 amino acids long. Trimming cost V 3 bases and J 10 bases, with 12 bases left between them. The CDR3, as DNA: TGTGCCAGCAGTTTTGTGGCAGCTGCAGCTTTCTTT. It translates to CASSFVAAAAFF.

This clonotype was observed many times. The V and J genes are TRBV7-2 and TRBJ1-2; 8 positions agree with TRBD1. There are 14 residues in the CDR3. Per the germline V gene, CDR1 is SGHTA and CDR2 is FQGNSA. Trimming took 5 bases from V and 8 from J; bases not matched to a gene: 10. This chain's CDR3 is CASSTGQGGLGYTF. DNA for the CDR3: TGTGCCAGCAGCACCGGACAGGGAGGGTTAGGCTACACCTTC.

The chain has TRBV5-6 and TRBJ2-7; 7 nucleotides agree with TRBD2. Germline CDR1 SGHDT, CDR2 YYEEEE. The CDR3 contains 15 residues. The junction had 9 bases not matched to a gene; V was cut back by 3 bases and J by 3 bases. For the CDR3, the DNA is TGTGCCAGCAGCTACTGGGGGGGGACCGGCTACGAGCAGTACTTC. Translation: CASSYWGGTGYEQYF.

This chain joins TRBV28 and TRBJ1-5; a weak D match, TRBD1 (5 bases). This CDR3 is built from 16 residues. In germline, CDR1 is MDHEN, CDR2 SYDVKM. The ends were cut back, 8 bases at V and 0 bases at J, with 17 bases in the middle. As DNA, the CDR3 is TGTGCCAGCTCTCTCTGGGGGGATGATAGCAATCAGCCCCAGCATTTT. As protein: CASSLWGDDSNQPQHF. Based on the CDR3 plus reference TRBV28 and TRBJ1-5, the full variable domain is DVKVTQSSRYLVKRTGEKVFLECVQDMDHENMFWYRQDPGLGLRLIYFSYDVKMKEKGDIPEGYSVSREKKERFSLILESASTNQTSMYLCASSLWGDDSNQPQHFGDGTRLSIL.

The chain employs TRBV29-1 and TRBJ1-4; D unclear. Trimming took 4 bases from V and 4 from J, leaving 10 bases between them. CDR3 length: 13 amino acids. In germline, CDR1 is SQVTM, CDR2 ANQGSEA. In DNA form, the CDR3 reads TGCAGCGTTGGGCGGCAGATTAATGAAAAACTGTTTTTT. Translated: CSVGRQINEKLFF.

The gene calls are TRBV2 and TRBJ1-2, with unresolved D. V was shortened by 7 bases and J by 2 bases, with 14 bases between the two germline ends. The CDR3 runs to 14 residues. Germline lookup yields CDR1 SNHLY and CDR2 FYNNEI. The CDR3 loop is CASTFRRENYGYTF. The CDR3 nucleotides are TGTGCCAGCACCTTCCGACGGGAGAACTATGGCTACACCTTC. Full variable domain (rest looked up from reference TRBV2 and TRBJ1-2): EPEVTQTPSHQVTQMGQEVILRCVPISNHLYFYWYRQILGQKVEFLVSFYNNEISEKSEIFDDQFSVERPDGSNFTLKIRSTKLEDSAMYFCASTFRRENYGYTFGSGTRLTVV.

This clonotype was seen only a few times. V gene TRBV5-6 combines with J gene TRBJ1-2, with D perhaps matching TRBD1 (6 bases). Per the germline V gene, CDR1 is SGHDT and CDR2 is YYEEEE. The CDR3 has 20 residues. Between the trimmed V and J ends, which lost 0 bases and 2 bases, there was a span of 26 bases. CDR3 region: CASSLGRRWTGRGLNYGYTF. Written as DNA, the CDR3 is TGTGCCAGCAGCTTGGGTCGGAGGTGGACTGGCAGGGGACTCAACTATGGCTACACCTTC.

The rearrangement uses TRBV7-2 and TRBJ2-4; a weak D match, TRBD2 (6 bases). Trimming pared 3 bases from V and 6 bases from J, leaving 6 bases between. The CDR3 is 12 amino acids. Per the germline V gene, CDR1 is SGHTA and CDR2 is FQGNSA. The CDR3 region has the DNA TGTGCCAGCAGCTTCGGGGGAAACATTCAGTACTTC. Amino acid sequence: CASSFGGNIQYF.

The chain uses TRBV4-1 and TRBJ2-5, with TRBD2 identical over 13 bases. J was trimmed by 2 bases and V by 4 bases; bases with no gene match: 19. There are 21 residues in the CDR3. In germline, CDR1 is MGHRA, CDR2 YSYEKL. The CDR3 DNA sequence: TGCGCCAGCAGCCGGATAGTTAGCGGACTAGCGGGAGCTGCCACGCAAGAGACCCAGTACTTC. This encodes CASSRIVSGLAGAATQETQYF.